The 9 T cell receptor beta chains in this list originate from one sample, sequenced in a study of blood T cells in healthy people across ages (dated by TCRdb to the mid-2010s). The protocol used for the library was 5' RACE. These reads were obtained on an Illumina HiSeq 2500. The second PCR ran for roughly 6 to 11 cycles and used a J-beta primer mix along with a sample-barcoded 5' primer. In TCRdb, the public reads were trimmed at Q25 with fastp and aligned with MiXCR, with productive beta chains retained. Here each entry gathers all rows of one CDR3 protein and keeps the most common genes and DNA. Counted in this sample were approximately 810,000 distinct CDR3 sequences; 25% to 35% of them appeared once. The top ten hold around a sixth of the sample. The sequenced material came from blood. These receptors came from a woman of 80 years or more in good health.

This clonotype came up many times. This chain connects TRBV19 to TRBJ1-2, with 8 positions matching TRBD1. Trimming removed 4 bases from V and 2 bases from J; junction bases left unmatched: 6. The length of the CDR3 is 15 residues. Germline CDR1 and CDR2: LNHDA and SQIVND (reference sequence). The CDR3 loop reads CASSTGTGPNYGYTF. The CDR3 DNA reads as TGTGCCAGTAGTACAGGGACAGGTCCCAACTATGGCTACACCTTC.

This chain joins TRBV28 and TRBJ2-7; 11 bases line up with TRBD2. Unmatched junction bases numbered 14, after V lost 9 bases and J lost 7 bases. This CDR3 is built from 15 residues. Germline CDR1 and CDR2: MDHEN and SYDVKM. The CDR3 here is CASRHSGLADNEQYF. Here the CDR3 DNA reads TGTGCCAGTCGTCATTCGGGACTAGCGGACAATGAGCAGTACTTC.

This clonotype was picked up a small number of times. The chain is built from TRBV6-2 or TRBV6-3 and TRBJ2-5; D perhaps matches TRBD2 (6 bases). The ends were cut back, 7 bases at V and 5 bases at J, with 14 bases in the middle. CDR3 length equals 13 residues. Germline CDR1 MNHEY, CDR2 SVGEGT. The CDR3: CASKLGGRETQYF. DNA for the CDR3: TGTGCCAGCAAGCTGGGGGGTAGGGAGACCCAGTACTTC.

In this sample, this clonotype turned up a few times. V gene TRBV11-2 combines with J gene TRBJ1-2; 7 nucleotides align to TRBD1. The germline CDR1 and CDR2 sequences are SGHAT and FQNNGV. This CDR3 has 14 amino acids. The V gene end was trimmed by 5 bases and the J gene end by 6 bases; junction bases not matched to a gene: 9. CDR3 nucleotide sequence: TGTGCCAGCAGCCCTCACAGGGGTCAGGATGGCTACACCTTC. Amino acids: CASSPHRGQDGYTF.

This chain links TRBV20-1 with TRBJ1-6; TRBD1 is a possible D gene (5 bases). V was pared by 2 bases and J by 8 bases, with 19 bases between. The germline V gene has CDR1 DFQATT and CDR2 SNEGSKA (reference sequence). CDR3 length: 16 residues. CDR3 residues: CSARKGEAKTHSPLHF. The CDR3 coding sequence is TGCAGTGCTAGAAAAGGGGAGGCCAAAACCCATTCACCCCTCCACTTT.

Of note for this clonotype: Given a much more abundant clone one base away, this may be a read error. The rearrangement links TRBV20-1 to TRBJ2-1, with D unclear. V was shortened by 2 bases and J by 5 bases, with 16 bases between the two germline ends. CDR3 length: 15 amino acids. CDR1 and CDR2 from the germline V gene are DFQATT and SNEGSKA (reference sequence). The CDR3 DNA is TGCAGTGCTAGATCATTGGGAAACAATGACAATGAGCAGTTCTTC. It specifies CSARSLGNNDNEQFF.

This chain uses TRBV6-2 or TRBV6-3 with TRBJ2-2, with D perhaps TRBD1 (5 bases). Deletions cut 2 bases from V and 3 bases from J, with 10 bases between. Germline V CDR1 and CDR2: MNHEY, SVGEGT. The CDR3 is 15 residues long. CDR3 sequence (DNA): TGTGCCAGCAGTTACAAGCAGGGCTACACCGGGGAGCTGTTTTTT. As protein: CASSYKQGYTGELFF.

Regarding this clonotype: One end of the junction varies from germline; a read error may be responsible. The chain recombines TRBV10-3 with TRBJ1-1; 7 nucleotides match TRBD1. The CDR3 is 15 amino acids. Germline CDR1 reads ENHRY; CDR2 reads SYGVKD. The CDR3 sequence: CAISPRQGWDTGAFF. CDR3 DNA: TGTGCCATCAGCCCTCGACAGGGCTGGGACACTGGAGCTTTCTTT.

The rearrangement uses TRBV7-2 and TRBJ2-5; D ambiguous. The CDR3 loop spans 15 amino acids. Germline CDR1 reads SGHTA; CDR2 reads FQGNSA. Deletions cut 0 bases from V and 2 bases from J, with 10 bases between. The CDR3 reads CASSLALEGQETQYF. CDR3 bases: TGTGCCAGCAGCTTAGCACTCGAAGGGCAAGAGACCCAGTACTTC. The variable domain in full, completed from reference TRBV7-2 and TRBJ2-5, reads GAGVSQSPSNKVTEKGKDVELRCDPISGHTALYWYRQSLGQGLEFLIYFQGNSAPDKSGLPSDRFSAERTGGSVSTLTIQRTQQEDSAVYLCASSLALEGQETQYFGPGTRLLVL.